This T cell receptor (beta chain) was obtained from a study of cytomegalovirus exposure and HLA in healthy donors. Primers included in the PCR were 60 Vbeta and 13 Jbeta primers. The repertoire was sequenced with immunoSEQ multiplex PCR; TCRdb's copy has only in-frame clones and lacks some. Of roughly 120,000 clones listed, 70% to 80% were seen once; the top ten hold about 5.4%. Remarks on this clone: Its target is not known.

This CDR3 has 17 residues. Germline V gene data show CDR1 as MNHEY and CDR2 as SMNVEV (reference sequence). Study-level results: A list of 164 TCR beta chains associated with cytomegalovirus was given.

The sequence derives from a woman in her 30s in good health and CMV-seropositive. Sequenced: PBMCs. The chain carries TRBV27 and TRBJ2-5; a weak D match, TRBD2 (5 bases). Judging by the DNA end, TRBJ2-7 fits better; the J call may be wrong. In DNA, the CDR3 is TGTGCCAGCAACCCATGGTCGGTAAAGGGAGCTCTCTACGAGCAGTACTTC. Translation gives CASNPWSVKGALYEQYF.